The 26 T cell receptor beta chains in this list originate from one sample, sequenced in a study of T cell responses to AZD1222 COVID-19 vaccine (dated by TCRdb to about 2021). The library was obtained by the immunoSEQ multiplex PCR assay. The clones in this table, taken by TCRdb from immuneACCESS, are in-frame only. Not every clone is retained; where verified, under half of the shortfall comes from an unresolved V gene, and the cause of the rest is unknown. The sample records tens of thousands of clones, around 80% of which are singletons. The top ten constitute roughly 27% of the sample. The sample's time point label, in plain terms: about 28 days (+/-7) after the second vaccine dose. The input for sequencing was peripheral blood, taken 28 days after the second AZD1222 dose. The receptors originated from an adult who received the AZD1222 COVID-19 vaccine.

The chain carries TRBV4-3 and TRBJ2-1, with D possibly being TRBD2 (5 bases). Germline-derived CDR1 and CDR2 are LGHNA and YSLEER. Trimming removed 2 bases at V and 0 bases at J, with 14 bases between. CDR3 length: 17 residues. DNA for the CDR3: TGCGCCAGCAGCCAACTGCCTAGCTTGAGCTCCTACAATGAGCAGTTCTTC. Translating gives CASSQLPSLSSYNEQFF.

The DNA for the CDR3 is TGCGCCAGCAGCTTGGCCGGGACCTACGAGCAGTACTTC. Encoded protein: CASSLAGTYEQYF. The rearrangement links TRBV5-1 to TRBJ2-7; D might be TRBD2 (5 bases). The CDR3 sequence is 13 residues long. Germline V gene data show CDR1 as SGHRS and CDR2 as YFSETQ. Between the trimmed V and J ends, which lost 0 bases and 2 bases, there was a span of 6 bases.

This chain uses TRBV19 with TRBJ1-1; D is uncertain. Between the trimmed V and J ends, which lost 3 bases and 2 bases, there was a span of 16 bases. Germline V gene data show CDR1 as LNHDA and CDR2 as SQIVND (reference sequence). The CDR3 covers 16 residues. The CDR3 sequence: CASSIGYKAYNTEAFF. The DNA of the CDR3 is TGTGCCAGTAGTATCGGTTACAAGGCATATAACACTGAAGCTTTCTTT.

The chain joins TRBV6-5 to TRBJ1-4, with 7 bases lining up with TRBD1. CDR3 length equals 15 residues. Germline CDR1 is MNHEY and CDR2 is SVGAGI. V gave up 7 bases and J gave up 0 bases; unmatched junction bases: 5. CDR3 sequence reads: CASTTGITTNEKLFF. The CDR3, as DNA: TGTGCCAGCACGACAGGGATTACAACTAATGAAAAACTGTTTTTT.

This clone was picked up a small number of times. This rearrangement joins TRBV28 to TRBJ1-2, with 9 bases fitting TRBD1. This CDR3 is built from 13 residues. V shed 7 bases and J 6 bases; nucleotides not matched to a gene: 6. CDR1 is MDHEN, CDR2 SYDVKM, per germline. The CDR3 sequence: CASTPGTGNGYTF. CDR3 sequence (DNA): TGTGCCAGCACGCCCGGGACAGGGAATGGCTACACCTTC.

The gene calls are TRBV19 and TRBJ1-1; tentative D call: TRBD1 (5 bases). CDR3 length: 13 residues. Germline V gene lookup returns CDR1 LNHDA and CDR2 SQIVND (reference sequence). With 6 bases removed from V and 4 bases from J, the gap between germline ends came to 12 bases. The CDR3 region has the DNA TGTGCCAGTAGGACCAGGGACCGCACTGAAGCTTTCTTT. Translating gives CASRTRDRTEAFF.

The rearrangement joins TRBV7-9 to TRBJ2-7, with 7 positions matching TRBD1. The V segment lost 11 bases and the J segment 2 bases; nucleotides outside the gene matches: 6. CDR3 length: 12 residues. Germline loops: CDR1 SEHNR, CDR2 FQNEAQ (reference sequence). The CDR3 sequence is CASETGPYEQYF. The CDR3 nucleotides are TGTGCCTCCGAGACAGGGCCCTACGAGCAGTACTTC.

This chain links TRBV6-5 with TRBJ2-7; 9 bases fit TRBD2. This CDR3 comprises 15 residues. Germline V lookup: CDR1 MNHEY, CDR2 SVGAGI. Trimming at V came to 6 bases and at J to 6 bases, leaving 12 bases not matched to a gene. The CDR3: CASRGGREGQVEQYF. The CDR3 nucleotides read TGTGCCAGCAGAGGAGGGCGGGAGGGCCAGGTCGAGCAGTACTTC.

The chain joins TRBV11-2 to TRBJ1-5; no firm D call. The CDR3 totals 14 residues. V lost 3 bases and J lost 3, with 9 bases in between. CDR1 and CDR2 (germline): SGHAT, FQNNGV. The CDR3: CASSLAGDNQPQHF. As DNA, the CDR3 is TGTGCCAGCAGCTTGGCCGGAGACAATCAGCCCCAGCATTTT. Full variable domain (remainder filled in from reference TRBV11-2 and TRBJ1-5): EAGVAQSPRYKIIEKRQSVAFWCNPISGHATLYWYQQILGQGPKLLIQFQNNGVVDDSQLPKDRFSAERLKGVDSTLKIQPAKLEDSAVYLCASSLAGDNQPQHFGDGTRLSIL.

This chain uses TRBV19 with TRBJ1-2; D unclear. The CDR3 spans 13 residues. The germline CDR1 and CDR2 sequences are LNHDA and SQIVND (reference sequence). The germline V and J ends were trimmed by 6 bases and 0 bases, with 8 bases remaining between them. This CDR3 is CASRENSNYGYTF. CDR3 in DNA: TGTGCCAGTAGGGAGAACTCTAACTATGGCTACACCTTC.

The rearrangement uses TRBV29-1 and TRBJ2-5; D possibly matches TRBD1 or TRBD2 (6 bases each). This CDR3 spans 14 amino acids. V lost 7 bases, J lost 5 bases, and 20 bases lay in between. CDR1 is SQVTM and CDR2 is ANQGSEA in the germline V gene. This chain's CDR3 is CSAVGRGGGETQYF. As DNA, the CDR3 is TGCAGCGCCGTGGGCAGGGGAGGAGGGGAGACCCAGTACTTC.

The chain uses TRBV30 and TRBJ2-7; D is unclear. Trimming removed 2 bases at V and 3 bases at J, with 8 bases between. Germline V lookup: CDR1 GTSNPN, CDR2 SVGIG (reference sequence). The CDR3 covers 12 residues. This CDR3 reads CAWSRTIYEQYF. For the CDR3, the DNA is TGTGCCTGGAGTCGGACCATCTACGAGCAGTACTTC. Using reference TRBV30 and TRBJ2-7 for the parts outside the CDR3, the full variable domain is SQTIHQWPATLVQPVGSPLSLECTVEGTSNPNLYWYRQAAGRGLQLLFYSVGIGQISSEVPQNLSASRPQDRQFILSSKKLLLSDSGFYLCAWSRTIYEQYFGPGTRLTVT.

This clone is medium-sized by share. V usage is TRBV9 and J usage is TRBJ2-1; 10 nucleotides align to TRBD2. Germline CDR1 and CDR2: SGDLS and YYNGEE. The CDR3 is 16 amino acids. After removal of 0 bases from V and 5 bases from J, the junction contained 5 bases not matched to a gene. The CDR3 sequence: CASSVGPAGGDNEQFF. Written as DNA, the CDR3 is TGTGCCAGCAGCGTAGGACCAGCGGGAGGGGACAATGAGCAGTTCTTC.

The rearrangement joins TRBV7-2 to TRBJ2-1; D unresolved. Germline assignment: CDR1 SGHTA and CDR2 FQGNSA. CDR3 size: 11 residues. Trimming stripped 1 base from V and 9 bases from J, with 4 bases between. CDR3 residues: CASSLDSEQFF. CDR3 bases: TGTGCCAGCAGCTTAGATTCTGAGCAGTTCTTC.

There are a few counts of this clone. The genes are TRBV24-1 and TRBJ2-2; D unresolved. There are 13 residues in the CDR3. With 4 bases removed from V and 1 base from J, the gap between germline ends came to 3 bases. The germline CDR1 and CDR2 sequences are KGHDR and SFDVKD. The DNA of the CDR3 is TGTGCCACCAGTGAAAGGAACACCGGGGAGCTGTTTTTT. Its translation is CATSERNTGELFF.

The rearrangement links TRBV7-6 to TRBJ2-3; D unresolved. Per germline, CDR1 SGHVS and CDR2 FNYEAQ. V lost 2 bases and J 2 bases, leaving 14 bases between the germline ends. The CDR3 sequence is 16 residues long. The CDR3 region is CASSLNPAGVTDTQYF. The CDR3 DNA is TGTGCCAGCAGCTTAAACCCCGCTGGGGTCACAGATACGCAGTATTTT.

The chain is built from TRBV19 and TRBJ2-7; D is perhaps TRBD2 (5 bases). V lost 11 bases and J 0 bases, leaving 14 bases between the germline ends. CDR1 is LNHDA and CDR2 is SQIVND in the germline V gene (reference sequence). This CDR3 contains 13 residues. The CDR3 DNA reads TGTGCCTCAGGCGGGCAAGGCTCCTACGAGCAGTACTTC. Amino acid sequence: CASGGQGSYEQYF.

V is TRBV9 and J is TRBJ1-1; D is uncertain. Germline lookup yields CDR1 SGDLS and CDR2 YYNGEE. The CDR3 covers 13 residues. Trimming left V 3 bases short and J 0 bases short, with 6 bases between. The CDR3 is CASSEGLNTEAFF. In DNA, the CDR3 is TGTGCCAGCAGCGAGGGATTGAACACTGAAGCTTTCTTT.

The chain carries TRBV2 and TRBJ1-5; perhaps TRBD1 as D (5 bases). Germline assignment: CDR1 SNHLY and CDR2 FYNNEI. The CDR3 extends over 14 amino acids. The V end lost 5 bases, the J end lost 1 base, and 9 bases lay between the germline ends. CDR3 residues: CASSLRGSNQPQHF. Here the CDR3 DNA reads TGTGCCAGCAGTTTAAGGGGAAGCAATCAGCCCCAGCATTTT.

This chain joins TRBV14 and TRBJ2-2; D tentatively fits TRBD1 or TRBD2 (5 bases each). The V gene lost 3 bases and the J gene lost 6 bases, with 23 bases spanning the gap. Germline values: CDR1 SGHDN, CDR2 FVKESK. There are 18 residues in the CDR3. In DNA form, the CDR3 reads TGTGCCAGCAGCCACCGAGAACCCGGGACGTTCAAAGCCGGGGAGCTGTTTTTT. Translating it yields CASSHREPGTFKAGELFF. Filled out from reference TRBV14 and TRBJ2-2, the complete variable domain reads EAGVTQFPSHSVIEKGQTVTLRCDPISGHDNLYWYRRVMGKEIKFLLHFVKESKQDESGMPNNRFLAERTGGTYSTLKVQPAELEDSGVYFCASSHREPGTFKAGELFFGEGSRLTVL.

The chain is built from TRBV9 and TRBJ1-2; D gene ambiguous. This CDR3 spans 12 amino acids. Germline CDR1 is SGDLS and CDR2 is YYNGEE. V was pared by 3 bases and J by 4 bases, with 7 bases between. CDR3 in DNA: TGTGCCAGCAGCGGCCAGCGCTATGGCTACACCTTC. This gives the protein CASSGQRYGYTF.

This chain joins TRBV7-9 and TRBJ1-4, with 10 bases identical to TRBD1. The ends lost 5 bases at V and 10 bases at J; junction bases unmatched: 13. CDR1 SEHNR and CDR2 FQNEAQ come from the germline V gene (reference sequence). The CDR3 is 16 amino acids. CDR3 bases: TGTGCCAGCAGCCCCCTAGGGGACAGGGGATTTGGAAAACTGTTTTTT. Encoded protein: CASSPLGDRGFGKLFF.

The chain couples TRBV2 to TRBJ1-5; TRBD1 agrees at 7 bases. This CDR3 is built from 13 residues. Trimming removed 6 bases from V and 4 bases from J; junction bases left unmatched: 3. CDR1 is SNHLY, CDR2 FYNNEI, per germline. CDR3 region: CASRDRRNQPQHF. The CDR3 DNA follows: TGTGCCAGCAGGGACAGGCGTAATCAGCCCCAGCATTTT.

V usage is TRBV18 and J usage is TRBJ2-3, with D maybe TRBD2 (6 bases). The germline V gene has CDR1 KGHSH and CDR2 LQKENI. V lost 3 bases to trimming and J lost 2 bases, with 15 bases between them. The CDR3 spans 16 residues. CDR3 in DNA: TGTGCCAGCTCACCGGGATGGAGGGGAGACACAGATACGCAGTATTTT. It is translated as CASSPGWRGDTDTQYF.

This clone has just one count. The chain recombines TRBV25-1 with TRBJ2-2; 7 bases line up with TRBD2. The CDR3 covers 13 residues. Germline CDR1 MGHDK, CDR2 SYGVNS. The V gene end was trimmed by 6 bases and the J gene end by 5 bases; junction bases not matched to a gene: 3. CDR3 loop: CASRGEGTGELFF. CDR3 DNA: TGTGCCAGCAGGGGGGAGGGAACCGGGGAGCTGTTTTTT.

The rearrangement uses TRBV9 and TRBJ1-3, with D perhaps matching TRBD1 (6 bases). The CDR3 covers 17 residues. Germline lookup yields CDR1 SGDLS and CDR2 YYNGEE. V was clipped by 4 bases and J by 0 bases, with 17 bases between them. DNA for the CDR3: TGTGCCAGCAGCCCCCCCGCGGGGGCTTACTCTGGAAACACCATATATTTT. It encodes CASSPPAGAYSGNTIYF.